The 24 T cell receptor beta chains presented below share a single source sample, sequenced in a study of T cell repertoires in cytomegalovirus infection. From the reads, TCRdb called clonotypes with MiXCR, one entry per CDR3 protein. The table shows roughly 500,000 distinct CDR3 sequences, with 11% occurring only once. The sequenced material came from PBMCs. These receptors all stem from a human donor in good health (CMV status not recorded). Some clones in this sample may be carry-over from other donors' samples.

Ten or more counts support this clonotype. V is TRBV2 and J is TRBJ2-1; TRBD2 is a possible D gene (5 bases). CDR3 length: 14 amino acids. Trimming left V 7 bases short and J 5 bases short, with 15 bases between. CDR1 is SNHLY and CDR2 is FYNNEI in the germline V gene. DNA of the CDR3: TGTGCCAGCAAAACTCAATCCGGGAACAATGAGCAGTTCTTC. The encoded protein is CASKTQSGNNEQFF.

This clonotype was recorded many times. The V gene is TRBV7-8, the J gene TRBJ1-3; D is perhaps TRBD1 (6 bases). The CDR3 contains 15 residues. Trimming stripped 5 bases from V and 3 bases from J, with 14 bases between. Germline V gene data show CDR1 as SGHVS and CDR2 as FQNEAQ. The CDR3 is CASSLGRGRGNTIYF. The CDR3 bases are TGTGCCAGCAGCCTGGGCAGGGGACGTGGAAACACCATATATTTT.

This clonotype was recorded at least ten times. The chain is built from TRBV28 and TRBJ2-2, with unresolved D. CDR1 is MDHEN, CDR2 SYDVKM, per germline. V shed 6 bases and J shed 4 bases, with 18 bases lying between them. The CDR3 covers 16 residues. This chain's CDR3 is CASSPRRQTGTGELFF. The DNA of the CDR3 is TGTGCCAGCAGCCCTCGGCGGCAGACGGGCACCGGGGAGCTGTTTTTT.

This clonotype was counted many times. The genes are TRBV6-5 and TRBJ1-3; D not resolved. Between the trimmed V and J ends, which lost 3 bases and 0 bases, there was a span of 9 bases. Germline CDR1 MNHEY, CDR2 SVGAGI. The CDR3 has 15 residues. CDR3 region: CASSYTRDSGNTIYF. Here the CDR3 DNA reads TGTGCCAGCAGTTATACTCGGGACTCTGGAAACACCATATATTTT.

This clonotype occurred many times. This rearrangement joins TRBV20-1 to TRBJ2-1, with 11 bases lining up with TRBD2. This CDR3 has 16 residues. Germline CDR1 is DFQATT and CDR2 is SNEGSKA (reference sequence). With 8 bases clipped from V and 6 bases from J, the junction kept 15 bases outside the gene matches. The DNA for the CDR3 is TGCAGTTTGCAGACTAGCGGGGTCGCTCGGGGCAATGAGCAGTTCTTC. The encoded protein is CSLQTSGVARGNEQFF.

The sample holds many counts of this clonotype. The J gene is TRBJ1-3, the V gene TRBV7-9, with no clear D. The germline CDR1 and CDR2 sequences are SEHNR and FQNEAQ (reference sequence). The CDR3 covers 16 residues. V shed 5 bases and J shed 0 bases, with 14 bases lying between them. This CDR3 reads CASSPSRWSSGNTIYF. For the CDR3, the DNA is TGTGCCAGCAGCCCCAGTCGGTGGAGCTCTGGAAACACCATATATTTT.

This clonotype was counted a few times. V is TRBV20-1 and J is TRBJ2-7, with TRBD2 matching 8 bases. The ends lost 5 bases at V and 3 bases at J; junction bases unmatched: 12. The CDR3 spans 15 residues. Germline loops: CDR1 DFQATT, CDR2 SNEGSKA (reference sequence). The CDR3 DNA reads TGCAGTGCTCAGTCGGGACTAGGGACCTACTACGAGCAGTACTTC. Its translation: CSAQSGLGTYYEQYF.

The gene calls are TRBV15 and TRBJ2-1; D is unresolved. CDR3 length equals 15 residues. The V gene lost 3 bases and the J gene lost 0 bases, with 9 bases spanning the gap. CDR1 and CDR2 (germline): LNHNV, YYDKDF (reference sequence). The CDR3 coding sequence is TGTGCCACCAGCAGCTCCTTAAACTCCTACAATGAGCAGTTCTTC. This translates into CATSSSLNSYNEQFF. Full variable domain (rest looked up from reference TRBV15 and TRBJ2-1): DAMVIQNPRYQVTQFGKPVTLSCSQTLNHNVMYWYQQKSSQAPKLLFHYYDKDFNNEADTPDNFQSRRPNTSFCFLDIRSPGLGDTAMYLCATSSSLNSYNEQFFGPGTRLTVL.

This clonotype was seen a few times. V is TRBV20-1 and J is TRBJ2-7, with TRBD1 matching over 7 bases. Losses at the gene ends were 1 base for V and 2 bases for J; bases not matched to a gene: 5. Germline CDR1 reads DFQATT; CDR2 reads SNEGSKA (reference sequence). This CDR3 is built from 14 residues. CDR3 nucleotide sequence: TGCAGTGCTAGAGGCGCCGGGACAGCCTACGAGCAGTACTTC. Its translation is CSARGAGTAYEQYF.

A few counts support this clonotype. The chain couples TRBV11-2 to TRBJ2-7, with 11 positions matching TRBD1. CDR1 and CDR2 from the germline V gene are SGHAT and FQNNGV. This CDR3 is built from 15 residues. Trimming at V came to 3 bases and at J to 7 bases, leaving 8 bases not matched to a gene. The CDR3 region is CASSFGGQGAEEQYF. The CDR3 coding sequence is TGTGCCAGCAGCTTCGGTGGACAGGGGGCGGAGGAGCAGTACTTC.

This clonotype has ten or more counts. The chain couples TRBV19 to TRBJ2-2; possibly TRBD1 for D (6 bases). Germline V gene lookup returns CDR1 LNHDA and CDR2 SQIVND (reference sequence). The CDR3 extends over 16 amino acids. V lost 5 bases and J lost 1, with 14 bases in between. The CDR3 DNA is TGTGCCAGTAGTCTCGGCGACAGGATGAACACCGGGGAGCTGTTTTTT. This codes for CASSLGDRMNTGELFF. The whole variable domain, filled in from reference TRBV19 and TRBJ2-2, reads DGGITQSPKYLFRKEGQNVTLSCEQNLNHDAMYWYRQDPGQGLRLIYYSQIVNDFQKGDIAEGYSVSREKKESFPLTVTSAQKNPTAFYLCASSLGDRMNTGELFFGEGSRLTVL.

This clonotype showed up many times. CDR3 region: CASSLKGYYEQYF. The CDR3 DNA follows: TGTGCCAGCAGCTTAAAGGGATACTACGAGCAGTACTTC. The rearrangement links TRBV11-2 to TRBJ2-7; no clear D gene. The CDR3 totals 13 residues. V was cut by 2 bases and J by 3 bases, with 8 bases left in between. Germline CDR1 is SGHAT and CDR2 is FQNNGV.

This clonotype was seen many times. The chain links TRBV28 to TRBJ2-3; 9 bases are shared with TRBD2. CDR3 length equals 16 residues. In germline, CDR1 is MDHEN, CDR2 SYDVKM. The V segment lost 11 bases and the J segment 5 bases; nucleotides outside the gene matches: 17. The CDR3 region is CAAGEGREGLRDTQYF. CDR3 in DNA: TGTGCCGCGGGGGAGGGGCGGGAGGGACTAAGAGATACGCAGTATTTT.

CDR3 in DNA: TGTGCCAGTAGTGTCCTCGGACTAGCGGCGAGCACCGGGGAGCTGTTTTTT. Translation gives CASSVLGLAASTGELFF. The chain links TRBV19 to TRBJ2-2, with 10 bases identical to TRBD2. Germline V gives CDR1 LNHDA, CDR2 SQIVND (reference sequence). The length of the CDR3 is 17 residues. J was trimmed by 4 bases and V by 5 bases; bases with no gene match: 10.

This clonotype was observed many times. The rearrangement uses TRBV10-3 and TRBJ2-5, with D possibly being TRBD2 (6 bases). V lost 6 bases to trimming and J lost 3 bases, with 14 bases between them. Germline V CDR1 and CDR2: ENHRY, SYGVKD. This CDR3 comprises 14 residues. CDR3 coding DNA: TGTGCCATCAGGGTCAGGGAGGAGGAAGAGACCCAGTACTTC. Amino acid sequence: CAIRVREEEETQYF.

This clonotype was found many times. The chain uses TRBV28 and TRBJ1-1, with 7 bases aligning to TRBD1. The germline V gene has CDR1 MDHEN and CDR2 SYDVKM. With 4 bases clipped from V and 3 bases from J, the junction kept 11 bases outside the gene matches. The CDR3 loop spans 16 amino acids. CDR3 coding DNA: TGTGCCAGCAGTTCCGACAGGGTCCCTGTGTACACTGAAGCTTTCTTT. Translating it yields CASSSDRVPVYTEAFF.

This clonotype was seen at least ten times. The chain links TRBV7-9 to TRBJ2-5; 7 bases fit TRBD1. CDR1 is SEHNR, CDR2 FQNEAQ, per germline (reference sequence). J was trimmed by 2 bases and V by 4 bases; bases with no gene match: 16. The CDR3 is 18 amino acids. The CDR3 region is CASSSIDQSGTAQETQYF. For the CDR3, the DNA is TGTGCCAGCAGCTCAATAGACCAATCCGGGACAGCGCAAGAGACCCAGTACTTC.

This clonotype was counted between two and nine times. CDR3 amino acids: CSAPPEVVPGSSPLHF. CDR3 DNA: TGCAGTGCCCCACCAGAGGTGGTCCCAGGGAGTTCACCCCTCCACTTT. The V gene is TRBV20-1, the J gene TRBJ1-6, with a tentative D call TRBD1 (5 bases). The CDR3 is 16 amino acids. V lost 6 bases and J lost 9, with 24 bases in between. CDR1 and CDR2 (germline): DFQATT, SNEGSKA (reference sequence).

The rearrangement uses TRBV12-3 or TRBV12-4 and TRBJ2-3; 7 nucleotides agree with TRBD1. The CDR3 loop spans 20 amino acids. The trim removed 7 bases at V and 1 base at J, leaving 23 bases unmatched. CDR3 coding DNA: TGTGCCAGCACCGCTCCCCAGGGGGATCTTCCCTCTCTTGGCACAGATACGCAGTATTTT. Its protein product is CASTAPQGDLPSLGTDTQYF.

This clonotype was counted ten times or more. The V gene is TRBV7-2, the J gene TRBJ2-7; D might be TRBD2 (6 bases). This CDR3 has 16 amino acids. V lost 5 bases to trimming and J lost 3 bases, with 20 bases between them. Germline CDR1 reads SGHTA; CDR2 reads FQGNSA. This chain's CDR3 is CASSPGSWTGDYEQYF. In DNA form, the CDR3 reads TGTGCCAGCAGCCCCGGCTCGTGGACGGGAGACTACGAGCAGTACTTC. The entire variable domain, with the rest obtained from reference TRBV7-2 and TRBJ2-7, is as follows: GAGVSQSPSNKVTEKGKDVELRCDPISGHTALYWYRQSLGQGLEFLIYFQGNSAPDKSGLPSDRFSAERTGGSVSTLTIQRTQQEDSAVYLCASSPGSWTGDYEQYFGPGTRLTVT.

This clonotype has a count of ten or more. This sequence joins TRBV7-3 and TRBJ2-2, with TRBD2 matching over 8 bases. The CDR3 is 16 amino acids. CDR1 and CDR2 (germline): SGHTA, FQGTGA. With V trimmed by 2 bases and J by 1 base, 3 bases remained unmatched. Here the CDR3 DNA reads TGTGCCAGCAGCTTACGACGGGGGGGGAACACCGGGGAGCTGTTTTTT. It codes for CASSLRRGGNTGELFF.

This clonotype was seen repeatedly, ten times or more. The chain recombines TRBV28 with TRBJ2-5; D may be TRBD2 (6 bases). Germline V gene lookup returns CDR1 MDHEN and CDR2 SYDVKM. The length of the CDR3 is 17 residues. V was shortened by 4 bases and J by 5 bases, with 23 bases between the two germline ends. The CDR3 sequence: CASSSVRGPLEGETQYF. CDR3 in DNA: TGTGCCAGCAGTTCTGTCCGGGGCCCCCTGGAGGGGGAGACCCAGTACTTC.

This clonotype occurred many times. V usage is TRBV6-5 and J usage is TRBJ1-1; no clear D. This CDR3 is 13 amino acids long. V lost 4 bases, J lost 3 bases, and 9 bases lay in between. The germline V gene has CDR1 MNHEY and CDR2 SVGAGI. The CDR3 loop is CASSLSGDTEAFF. DNA for the CDR3: TGTGCCAGCAGTTTATCGGGTGACACTGAAGCTTTCTTT.

The V and J genes are TRBV12-3 or TRBV12-4 and TRBJ2-1; 8 bases are shared with TRBD1. V shed 6 bases and J 8 bases; nucleotides not matched to a gene: 9. The CDR3 has 14 residues. The CDR3 is CASRDRVQRDEQFF. The DNA of the CDR3 is TGTGCCAGCAGGGACAGGGTCCAGAGGGATGAGCAGTTCTTC.